These 13 T cell receptor beta chains originate from one sample sequenced in a study of blood T cell repertoires in COVID-19. Only in-frame clones appear in the TCRdb table, and some are missing; sequencing was by immunoSEQ multiplex PCR. The table lists 40,000 or so clones, around 90% of them singletons. Source material: peripheral blood. These receptors all stem from a man aged 60 to 75 with COVID-19, enrolled during active disease.

A word on this clone: One end of the junction is discordant with germline, which a read error may explain. The rearrangement joins TRBV6-4 to TRBJ2-2; D may be TRBD1 (6 bases). The germline CDR1 and CDR2 sequences are MRHNA and SNTAGT. The CDR3 covers 16 residues. CDR3 loop: CARSGLQGVNTGELFF. The CDR3 coding sequence is TGCGCCCGAAGCGGCTTACAGGGTGTGAACACCGGGGAGCTGTTTTTT.

V and J are TRBV4-1 and TRBJ2-6, with 10 bases that match TRBD1. Germline V CDR1 and CDR2: MGHRA, YSYEKL. The CDR3 is made up of 17 amino acids. With 5 bases clipped from V and 3 bases from J, the junction kept 7 bases outside the gene matches. The CDR3 reads CASSSRQGAVGANVLTF. CDR3 nucleotide sequence: TGCGCCAGCAGCAGCAGACAGGGGGCGGTTGGGGCCAACGTCCTGACTTTC.

V gene TRBV6-5 combines with J gene TRBJ1-1; 8 bases are shared with TRBD1. This CDR3 has 14 residues. V gave up 0 bases and J gave up 3 bases; unmatched junction bases: 0. Germline CDR1 and CDR2: MNHEY and SVGAGI. Here the CDR3 reads CASSYSTGDTEAFF. CDR3 DNA: TGTGCCAGCAGTTACTCGACAGGGGACACTGAAGCTTTCTTT.

The chain is built from TRBV6-1 and TRBJ1-2; 7 bases are shared with TRBD1. This CDR3 contains 13 residues. With 0 bases clipped from V and 6 bases from J, the junction kept 1 base outside the gene matches. Germline CDR1 MNHNS, CDR2 SASEGT. CDR3 protein: CASSEAGGNGYTF. The CDR3 nucleotides read TGTGCCAGCAGTGAAGCAGGGGGCAATGGCTACACCTTC.

The chain links TRBV19 to TRBJ2-4, with 12 nucleotides matching TRBD2. Trimming at V came to 5 bases and at J to 3 bases, leaving 8 bases not matched to a gene. This CDR3 region has 17 residues. CDR1 LNHDA and CDR2 SQIVND come from the germline V gene (reference sequence). The CDR3 DNA reads as TGTGCCAGTAGTCTCCGGACTAGCGGGATTGTCAAAAACATTCAGTACTTC. Translating gives CASSLRTSGIVKNIQYF.

The rearrangement links TRBV20-1 to TRBJ2-2; TRBD2 matches at 16 bases. Trimming took 3 bases from V and 3 from J; bases not matched to a gene: 10. Germline CDR1 reads DFQATT; CDR2 reads SNEGSKA (reference sequence). This CDR3 contains 19 residues. The CDR3 region is CSASNPGLAGGDDTGELFF. Here the CDR3 DNA reads TGCAGTGCTAGTAACCCGGGACTAGCGGGAGGGGATGACACCGGGGAGCTGTTTTTT.

The genes are TRBV5-8 and TRBJ1-3; D is uncertain. The ends were cut back, 5 bases at V and 3 bases at J, with 15 bases in the middle. Germline CDR1 reads SGHTS; CDR2 reads YDEGEE. CDR3 length: 15 amino acids. In DNA, the CDR3 is TGTGCCAGCAGTACCCGGGAGCGGGGTGGAAACACCATATATTTT. Translation gives CASSTRERGGNTIYF.

The chain has TRBV4-1 and TRBJ1-1, with TRBD1 matching over 8 bases. The CDR3 is made up of 16 amino acids. J gave up 5 bases and V 1 base, and 9 bases lay outside the gene matches. Germline V gives CDR1 MGHRA, CDR2 YSYEKL. The CDR3 region has the DNA TGCGCCAGCAGCCAAGGTGGGGCAGGGGGCCGGACTGAAGCTTTCTTT. Translating it yields CASSQGGAGGRTEAFF.

The chain joins TRBV6-5 to TRBJ2-1, with D possibly TRBD1 on 7 matching bases. Trimming took off 7 bases at V and 4 bases at J, with 14 bases between the two ends. Germline CDR1 and CDR2: MNHEY and SVGAGI. The CDR3 totals 14 residues. The CDR3 sequence: CASNGGDRYNEQFF. The CDR3 nucleotides are TGTGCCAGCAACGGCGGGGACAGATACAATGAGCAGTTCTTC.

The V call is TRBV6-1, the J call TRBJ1-2; D not resolved. The CDR3 spans 14 residues. V was shortened by 2 bases and J by 8 bases, with 15 bases between the two germline ends. Per the germline V gene, CDR1 is MNHNS and CDR2 is SASEGT. This chain's CDR3 is CASSEPGGSQGYTF. For the CDR3, the DNA is TGTGCCAGCAGTGAACCGGGAGGATCTCAGGGCTACACCTTC.

This chain joins TRBV5-1 and TRBJ2-1; 10 bases are shared with TRBD2. The V gene end was trimmed by 0 bases and the J gene end by 3 bases; junction bases not matched to a gene: 6. Looked up from germline, CDR1 is SGHRS and CDR2 is YFSETQ. The CDR3 sequence is 17 residues long. The CDR3 here is CASSLAASGSSYNEQFF. In DNA, the CDR3 is TGCGCCAGCAGCTTGGCGGCTAGCGGGAGTAGCTACAATGAGCAGTTCTTC.

The genes are TRBV15 and TRBJ1-3; perhaps TRBD1 as D (6 bases). V shed 0 bases and J shed 4 bases, with 7 bases lying between them. The CDR3 consists of 14 residues. Germline lookup yields CDR1 LNHNV and CDR2 YYDKDF (reference sequence). The CDR3, as DNA: TGTGCCACCAGCAGAGATCAGGGGGGAAACACCATATATTTT. It codes for CATSRDQGGNTIYF.

The genes are TRBV11-3 and TRBJ2-1, with D maybe TRBD1 (6 bases). The V and J ends lost 5 bases and 15 bases respectively, with 17 bases between them. The CDR3 length is 12 residues. Looked up from germline, CDR1 is SGHNT and CDR2 is YENEEA. CDR3 coding DNA: TGTGCCAGCAGCACCAGGGGAAGTTTATGGTTCTTC. Encoded protein: CASSTRGSLWFF.